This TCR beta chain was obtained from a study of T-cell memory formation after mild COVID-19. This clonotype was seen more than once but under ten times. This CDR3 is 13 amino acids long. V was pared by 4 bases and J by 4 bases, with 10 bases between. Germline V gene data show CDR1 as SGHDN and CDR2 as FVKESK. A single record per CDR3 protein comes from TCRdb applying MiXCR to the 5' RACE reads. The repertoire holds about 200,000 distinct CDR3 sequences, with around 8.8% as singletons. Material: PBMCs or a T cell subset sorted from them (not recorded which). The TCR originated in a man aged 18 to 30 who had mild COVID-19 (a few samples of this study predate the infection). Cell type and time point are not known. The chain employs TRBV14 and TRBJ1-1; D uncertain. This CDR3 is CASSLRSGTEAFF. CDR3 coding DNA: TGTGCCAGCAGCCTCCGGAGTGGCACTGAAGCTTTCTTT.